These 26 T cell receptor beta chains share one sample of origin, sequenced in a study of CD8 T cells in ankylosing spondylitis. TCRdb reprocessed the 5' RACE reads with MiXCR, giving one entry per CDR3 protein. The table records about 36,000 distinct CDR3 sequences, roughly 9.6% of them present only once. The sample taken for sequencing was synovial fluid, either unsorted or a sorted T cell fraction (not recorded which). These receptors originate from a male donor with ankylosing spondylitis.

This clonotype has ten or more counts. The chain employs TRBV9 and TRBJ2-5, with D possibly TRBD1 on 6 matching bases. Germline CDR1 SGDLS, CDR2 YYNGEE. CDR3 size: 15 residues. V lost 5 bases and J lost 2, with 16 bases in between. The CDR3 is CASSRDAGAQETQYF. CDR3 sequence (DNA): TGTGCCAGCAGTCGGGATGCAGGGGCGCAAGAGACCCAGTACTTC.

This clonotype was seen at least ten times. This chain links TRBV12-3 or TRBV12-4 with TRBJ2-1; no clear D gene. The V gene lost 5 bases and the J gene lost 7 bases, with 9 bases spanning the gap. The CDR3 runs 12 residues. The CDR3 sequence: CASSPDGNEQFF. DNA for the CDR3: TGTGCCAGCAGTCCCGATGGGAATGAGCAGTTCTTC.

This clonotype was seen ten or more times. The V gene is TRBV7-9, the J gene TRBJ2-1, with D possibly matching TRBD2 (5 bases). V lost 5 bases, J lost 4 bases, and 15 bases lay in between. Germline values: CDR1 SEHNR, CDR2 FQNEAQ (reference sequence). This CDR3 has 15 residues. CDR3 DNA: TGTGCCAGCAGCCGAGAATGGACTTCTTACAATGAGCAGTTCTTC. Protein sequence: CASSREWTSYNEQFF.

The rearrangement joins TRBV6-2 or TRBV6-3 to TRBJ1-5, with 8 bases that match TRBD1. Germline CDR1 and CDR2: MNHEY and SVGEGT. Trimming took 0 bases from V and 4 from J; bases not matched to a gene: 5. The CDR3 runs to 16 residues. This CDR3 is CASSYSRTGRNQPQHF. In DNA, the CDR3 is TGTGCCAGCAGTTACTCGCGGACAGGGAGAAATCAGCCCCAGCATTTT.

The rearrangement uses TRBV27 and TRBJ2-3; no reliable D call. This CDR3 has 14 amino acids. V lost 6 bases, J lost 2 bases, and 12 bases lay in between. The germline gives CDR1 MNHEY, CDR2 SMNVEV (reference sequence). The CDR3 nucleotides are TGTGCCAGCAGACCCGCGGTTCTCACAGATACGCAGTATTTT. Protein product: CASRPAVLTDTQYF.

V usage is TRBV5-6 and J usage is TRBJ2-2; D remains unclear. The CDR3 runs 16 residues. Germline V gene lookup returns CDR1 SGHDT and CDR2 YYEEEE. Trimming removed 4 bases at V and 6 bases at J, with 19 bases between. CDR3 in DNA: TGTGCCAGCAGCCCAATGGGTAGTATGGTTCCCGGGGAGCTGTTTTTT. This gives the protein CASSPMGSMVPGELFF.

This clonotype has just a few counts. The chain recombines TRBV12-3 or TRBV12-4 with TRBJ1-6; D call uncertain. The V and J ends lost 2 bases and 7 bases respectively, with 6 bases between them. The CDR3 is made up of 13 amino acids. CDR3 loop: CASSLTDNSPLHF. The CDR3 DNA reads TGTGCCAGCAGTTTAACAGACAATTCACCCCTCCACTTT.

Judged by abundance, this clonotype is medium-sized. This sequence joins TRBV28 and TRBJ1-4; D call uncertain. This CDR3 comprises 15 residues. Trimming took off 6 bases at V and 5 bases at J, with 16 bases between the two ends. CDR1 is MDHEN, CDR2 SYDVKM, per germline. CDR3 amino acids: CASRDAGFNNEKLFF. Here the CDR3 DNA reads TGTGCCAGCAGGGACGCCGGCTTTAACAATGAAAAACTGTTTTTT.

This clonotype was seen a handful of times. This chain uses TRBV28 with TRBJ2-4; 9 nucleotides line up with TRBD2. With V trimmed by 5 bases and J by 5 bases, 13 bases remained unmatched. The CDR3 sequence is 17 residues long. Germline V gene sequence: CDR1 MDHEN, CDR2 SYDVKM. The CDR3 spells CASSPFAGGPLENIQYF. As DNA, the CDR3 is TGTGCCAGCAGTCCCTTCGCGGGAGGGCCGTTGGAAAACATTCAGTACTTC.

This clonotype was observed at least ten times. The chain joins TRBV20-1 to TRBJ2-1; D tentatively reads TRBD1 or TRBD2 (5 bases each). The length of the CDR3 is 12 residues. V lost 7 bases and J lost 5, with 12 bases in between. The germline CDR1 and CDR2 sequences are DFQATT and SNEGSKA (reference sequence). Here the CDR3 reads CSVGAADNEQFF. CDR3 DNA: TGCAGTGTCGGGGCGGCAGACAATGAGCAGTTCTTC.

The chain uses TRBV5-1 and TRBJ2-7, with 9 bases that match TRBD1. This CDR3 contains 14 residues. Germline trimming cut 3 bases from V and 3 bases from J; bases unmatched to any gene: 4. The V gene's germline CDR1 is SGHRS and CDR2 YFSETQ. The CDR3 bases are TGCGCCAGCAGCTCAACAGGGGGCGGCTACGAGCAGTACTTC. Translation: CASSSTGGGYEQYF.

V usage is TRBV12-3 or TRBV12-4 and J usage is TRBJ2-5; no reliable D call. Trimming shortened V by 5 bases and J by 7 bases, and 11 bases separated the two germline ends. The CDR3 totals 12 residues. This CDR3 is CASSPGRWTQYF. The CDR3 nucleotides are TGTGCCAGCAGTCCCGGACGTTGGACCCAGTACTTC.

The table lists this clonotype with a few counts. The chain couples TRBV28 to TRBJ2-7; D is uncertain. From germline, CDR1 is MDHEN and CDR2 SYDVKM. This CDR3 has 11 amino acids. The V and J ends lost 6 bases and 6 bases respectively, with 9 bases between them. The CDR3 reads CASRIRTEQYF. In nucleotides, the CDR3 is TGTGCCAGCAGGATCCGGACCGAGCAGTACTTC.

This clonotype was recorded at least ten times. The rearrangement uses TRBV20-1 and TRBJ2-3; no clear D. Trimming left V 6 bases short and J 7 bases short, with 11 bases between. This CDR3 region has 11 residues. The V gene's germline CDR1 is DFQATT and CDR2 SNEGSKA (reference sequence). In DNA, the CDR3 is TGCAGTGCGCGGTTGGCAAATACGCAGTATTTT. This translates into CSARLANTQYF.

This clonotype was detected a few times. CDR3 nucleotides: TGTGCCAGCAGTTTAGTCTTAATCGGGGAGCTGTTTTTT. Its protein is CASSLVLIGELFF. The gene calls are TRBV12-3 or TRBV12-4 and TRBJ2-2; D uncertain. The CDR3 spans 13 residues. Trimming took off 1 base at V and 7 bases at J, with 7 bases between the two ends.

The V gene is TRBV7-3, the J gene TRBJ2-2; 9 bases match TRBD1. J was trimmed by 5 bases and V by 8 bases; bases with no gene match: 12. CDR1 and CDR2 from the germline V gene are SGHTA and FQGTGA. CDR3 size: 16 residues. The CDR3 here is CASGTLTGTGTGELFF. The CDR3 bases are TGTGCCAGCGGCACTTTAACGGGGACAGGGACCGGGGAGCTGTTTTTT.

This clonotype was found a few times. This CDR3 is CSALGQSDGYTF. The CDR3 DNA reads TGCAGCGCTTTGGGACAGAGCGATGGCTACACCTTC. J is TRBJ1-2 and V is TRBV29-1; 7 bases fit TRBD1. The V gene end was trimmed by 7 bases and the J gene end by 6 bases; junction bases not matched to a gene: 8. The germline gives CDR1 SQVTM, CDR2 ANQGSEA. CDR3 length: 12 amino acids.

This clonotype was counted a few times. This chain connects TRBV4-1 to TRBJ2-5; weak D call: TRBD1 (6 bases). The CDR3 runs 13 residues. Trimming cost V 1 base and J 9 bases, with 12 bases left between them. Germline V lookup: CDR1 MGHRA, CDR2 YSYEKL. This chain's CDR3 is CASSQGVQGSQYF. The CDR3 bases are TGCGCCAGCAGCCAAGGCGTACAGGGCTCCCAGTACTTC.

This clonotype was detected ten times or more. The chain is built from TRBV12-3 or TRBV12-4 and TRBJ2-5; weak D call: TRBD2 (6 bases). The CDR3 runs 14 residues. V lost 1 base, J lost 1 base, and 7 bases lay in between. The CDR3 protein is CASSLGTTQETQYF. The CDR3 coding sequence is TGTGCCAGCAGTTTAGGGACTACCCAAGAGACCCAGTACTTC.

This clonotype was recorded many times. The chain has TRBV20-1 and TRBJ1-1; no clear D. V was trimmed by 0 bases and J by 8 bases, leaving 13 bases between them. The germline V gene encodes CDR1 DFQATT and CDR2 SNEGSKA (reference sequence). CDR3 size: 13 residues. CDR3 amino acids: CSARDWGEGEAFF. CDR3 in DNA: TGCAGTGCTAGAGATTGGGGTGAGGGAGAAGCTTTCTTT.

V and J are TRBV15 and TRBJ1-2; D remains unclear. The germline V and J ends were trimmed by 0 bases and 0 bases, with 14 bases remaining between them. The CDR3 length is 17 residues. Germline-derived CDR1 and CDR2 are LNHNV and YYDKDF (reference sequence). The CDR3 DNA reads TGTGCCACCAGCAGAGAATCCATTCCGAAAGCTAACTATGGCTACACCTTC. Protein sequence: CATSRESIPKANYGYTF.

This clonotype has more than one count but fewer than ten. The chain couples TRBV5-6 to TRBJ2-5; TRBD1 aligns across 8 bases. The CDR3 is 15 amino acids. The junction had 10 bases not matched to a gene; V was cut back by 4 bases and J by 5 bases. CDR1 is SGHDT, CDR2 YYEEEE, per germline. The CDR3 protein is CASSTVTGAVETQYF. The CDR3, as DNA: TGTGCCAGCAGCACCGTGACAGGGGCGGTCGAGACCCAGTACTTC.

The chain uses TRBV7-9 and TRBJ2-4; no definite D call. Germline values: CDR1 SEHNR, CDR2 FQNEAQ (reference sequence). The V gene lost 4 bases and the J gene lost 6 bases, with 10 bases spanning the gap. The CDR3 loop spans 13 amino acids. The CDR3 DNA reads TGTGCCAGCAGCTACGGGCTGGCAAACATTCAGTACTTC. Translating gives CASSYGLANIQYF.

This clonotype has more than one count but fewer than ten. The CDR3 loop reads CASSPGQLMNTEAFF. The CDR3 coding sequence is TGTGCCAGCAGCCCGGGACAGCTCATGAACACTGAAGCTTTCTTT. The V call is TRBV7-9, the J call TRBJ1-1; the match to TRBD1 covers 7 bases. The V and J ends lost 5 bases and 0 bases, in that order; junction bases with no gene match: 6. Germline-derived CDR1 and CDR2 are SEHNR and FQNEAQ (reference sequence). This CDR3 is built from 15 residues.

Many counts were recorded for this clonotype. The chain links TRBV20-1 to TRBJ1-5; D is unclear. There are 13 residues in the CDR3. Per the germline V gene, CDR1 is DFQATT and CDR2 is SNEGSKA (reference sequence). V lost 1 base and J lost 5, with 9 bases in between. The CDR3 is CSARANFDQPQHF. CDR3 nucleotide sequence: TGCAGTGCTAGAGCTAACTTCGATCAGCCCCAGCATTTT.

Ten or more counts support this clonotype. The gene calls are TRBV6-5 and TRBJ2-7; 9 bases line up with TRBD1. CDR3 size: 14 residues. CDR1 and CDR2 from the germline V gene are MNHEY and SVGAGI. Trimming at V came to 4 bases and at J to 2 bases, leaving 3 bases not matched to a gene. The DNA of the CDR3 is TGTGCCAGCAGTTGGGGACAGGGACCCTACGAGCAGTACTTC. It specifies CASSWGQGPYEQYF.